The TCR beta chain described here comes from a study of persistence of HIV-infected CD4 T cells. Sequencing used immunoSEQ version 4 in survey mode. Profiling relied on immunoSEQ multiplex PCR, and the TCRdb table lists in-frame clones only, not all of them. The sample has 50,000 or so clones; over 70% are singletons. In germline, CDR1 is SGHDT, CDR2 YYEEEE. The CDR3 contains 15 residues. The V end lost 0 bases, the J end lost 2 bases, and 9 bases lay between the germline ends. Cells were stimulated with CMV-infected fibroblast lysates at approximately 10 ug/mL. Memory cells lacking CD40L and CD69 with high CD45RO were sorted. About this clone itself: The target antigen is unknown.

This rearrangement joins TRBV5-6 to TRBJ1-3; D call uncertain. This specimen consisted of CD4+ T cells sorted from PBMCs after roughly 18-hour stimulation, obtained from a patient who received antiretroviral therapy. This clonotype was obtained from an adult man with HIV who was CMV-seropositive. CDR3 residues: CASSLDWGTGNTIYF. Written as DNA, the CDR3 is TGTGCCAGCAGCTTGGATTGGGGAACTGGAAACACCATATATTTT.